These T cell receptor beta chains were read from a single sample in a study of blood T cell repertoires in COVID-19. Measured with immunoSEQ multiplex PCR; TCRdb has only the in-frame clones, and not every one. This sample has about 330,000 clones, with around 90% found just once. Sequencing was carried out using peripheral blood. These TCRs come from a young man with COVID-19, enrolled during active disease. CDR3s include the opening cysteine and the closing phenylalanine or tryptophan. D genes are given only for firm matches. Clone size is stated in some rows and not others, as once, few, many or a class when expanded.

-,TRBV4-3,-,TRBJ2-1,15,TGCGCCTCCTCACCAGGGACAAGCTCCTACAATGAGCAGTTCTTC,CASSPGTSSYNEQFF
TRBD2,TRBV5-1,-,TRBJ2-2,15,TGCGCCAGCACCACGCGGGGGGCGGACACCGGGGAGCTGTTTTTT,CASTTRGADTGELFF
-,TRBV7-9,-,TRBJ2-3,19,TGTGCCAGCAGCTTAGAAGGGATCCGACAGCCATTTAGCACAGATACGCAGTATTTT,CASSLEGIRQPFSTDTQYF
TRBD2,TRBV4-1,-,TRBJ2-7,16,TGCGCCAGCAGCCCCTCTCCGCTAGCGGGAGGCTACGAGCAGTACTTC,CASSPSPLAGGYEQYF
-,TRBV4-3,-,TRBJ1-2,14,TGCGCCAGCAGCCCCGTGACAGCCACCTATGGCTACACCTTC,CASSPVTATYGYTF
-,TRBV24-1,once,TRBJ1-5,15,TGTGCCACCAGTGATACCCAGGGAGGCGATCAGCCCCAGCATTTT,CATSDTQGGDQPQHF
TRBD1,TRBV19,-,TRBJ1-5,15,TGTGCCAGTAGTACGAGGCGGGACAGAAATCAGCCCCAGCATTTT,CASSTRRDRNQPQHF
TRBD1,TRBV18,-,TRBJ1-2,14,TGTGCCAGCTCACGAGAAGAGGGACAGGGAGGCTACACCTTC,CASSREEGQGGYTF
TRBD1,TRBV4-1,-,TRBJ2-1,17,TGCGCCAGCAGCCCTCCCAGGGGGGACAGGGGCGACAATGAGCAGTTCTTC,CASSPPRGDRGDNEQFF
TRBD1,TRBV9,once,TRBJ1-5,14,TGTGCCAGCAGCGTAGGGGACAGAGGGCAGCCCCAGCATTTT,CASSVGDRGQPQHF
TRBD1,TRBV4-2,few,TRBJ1-4,15,TGTGCCAGCAGCCAAGATAGGGACAGGTCAGGAAAACTGTTTTTT,CASSQDRDRSGKLFF
TRBD1,TRBV5-1,-,TRBJ1-1,13,TGCGCCAGCAGCTTCGACAGGGGCACTGAAGCTTTCTTT,CASSFDRGTEAFF
-,TRBV7-3,few,TRBJ1-2,13,TGTGCCAGCAGCTTAGGACACATCTATGGCTACACCTTC,CASSLGHIYGYTF
-,TRBV30,-,TRBJ1-2,15,TGTGCCTGGAGTCCAGGGGCAGGGGTGTACTATGGCTACACCTTC,CAWSPGAGVYYGYTF
-,TRBV12-3/TRBV12-4,few,TRBJ2-7,11,TGTGCCAGCAGTAGGACTGACGAGCAGTACTTC,CASSRTDEQYF
TRBD1,TRBV10-3,-,TRBJ2-1,15,TGTGCCATCAGTGATCCGGGACAGGCGAGGCATGAGCAGTTCTTC,CAISDPGQARHEQFF
TRBD1,TRBV18,-,TRBJ1-5,15,TGTGCCAGCTCGCCTACAGGGGCCTTCAATCAGCCCCAGCATTTT,CASSPTGAFNQPQHF
-,TRBV5-8,-,TRBJ1-5,15,TGTGCCAGCAGCTTGGCCGGGGGGGGCGCACAGCCCCAGCATTTT,CASSLAGGGAQPQHF
-,TRBV7-8,once,TRBJ1-5,17,TGTGCCAGCAGCGTTGGGGGGGGCGGATATAGCAATCAGCCCCAGCATTTT,CASSVGGGGYSNQPQHF
-,TRBV5-6,-,TRBJ2-7,16,TGTGCCAGCAGCTCATTAACATCTCGGACAGTCAACGAGCAGTACTTC,CASSSLTSRTVNEQYF
TRBD2,TRBV9,-,TRBJ2-7,15,TGTGCCAGCAGCCCTCCGGGGAGGGGTTGGGGCGAGCAGTACTTC,CASSPPGRGWGEQYF
TRBD1,TRBV6-2/TRBV6-3,-,TRBJ1-2,16,TGTGCCAGCAGTCAACACCGTGACAGGGGCGGCTATGGCTACACCTTC,CASSQHRDRGGYGYTF
TRBD1,TRBV20-1,-,TRBJ2-7,11,TGCAGTGCGATCAAAGGGGACAGGGTTGCGTTC,CSAIKGDRVAF
-,TRBV4-1,few,TRBJ2-7,16,TGCGCCAGCAGCCAAGATAATCGGGGGACCTCCTACGAGCAGTACTTC,CASSQDNRGTSYEQYF
TRBD1,TRBV19,-,TRBJ1-5,15,TGTGCCAGTAGTATACGGACAGGGGAGGGCCAGCCCCAGCATTTT,CASSIRTGEGQPQHF
TRBD2,TRBV19,few,TRBJ2-2,17,TGTGCCAGTAGTATAGGCGGGCTAGCGGGGGCTGCCGGGGAGCTGTTTTTT,CASSIGGLAGAAGELFF